These 22 T cell receptor beta chains were sequenced from one sample in a study of blood T cell repertoires in COVID-19. Sequenced by immunoSEQ multiplex PCR; TCRdb stores in-frame clones only, minus some. The sample consists of roughly 250,000 clones, 80% to 90% of them appearing once. Sequencing was done on a sample of PBMCs or T cells enriched from blood (not recorded which). All receptors derive from a woman in her twenties or thirties who had recovered from COVID-19.

The rearrangement uses TRBV19 and TRBJ1-5, with TRBD1 matching over 8 bases. The CDR3 totals 14 residues. CDR1 is LNHDA and CDR2 is SQIVND in the germline V gene (reference sequence). Trimming at V came to 5 bases and at J to 2 bases, leaving 2 bases not matched to a gene. CDR3 sequence: CASSGQGGNQPQHF. The CDR3 nucleotides read TGTGCCAGTAGTGGACAGGGCGGCAATCAGCCCCAGCATTTT.

The chain recombines TRBV27 with TRBJ2-3; TRBD1 agrees at 9 bases. This CDR3 is 15 amino acids long. Trimming cost V 8 bases and J 7 bases; bases outside gene matches: 13. Germline V gene lookup returns CDR1 MNHEY and CDR2 SMNVEV (reference sequence). The CDR3 region is CASLPGDRAFHTQYF. The CDR3 region has the DNA TGTGCCAGCCTGCCGGGGGACAGGGCTTTTCATACGCAGTATTTT.

Worth noting for this clone: Other DNA sequences in the same sample also yield this CDR3. The chain couples TRBV5-6 to TRBJ2-7; the match to TRBD1 covers 10 bases. Germline V lookup: CDR1 SGHDT, CDR2 YYEEEE. The length of the CDR3 is 14 residues. After removal of 2 bases from V and 2 bases from J, the junction contained 1 base not matched to a gene. CDR3 amino acids: CASSLGQGAYEQYF. The CDR3 nucleotides are TGTGCCAGCAGCTTAGGACAGGGGGCCTACGAGCAGTACTTC.

This clone occurred many times. J is TRBJ2-7 and V is TRBV19; 9 bases align to TRBD1. With V trimmed by 7 bases and J by 6 bases, 4 bases remained unmatched. The CDR3 is 12 residues long. CDR1 LNHDA and CDR2 SQIVND come from the germline V gene (reference sequence). CDR3 sequence: CASNTGGGEQYF. The CDR3 nucleotides are TGTGCCAGTAATACAGGGGGCGGCGAGCAGTACTTC.

Only a few counts were recorded for this clone. The V and J genes are TRBV6-5 and TRBJ1-5; TRBD1 agrees at 10 bases. The germline V gene has CDR1 MNHEY and CDR2 SVGAGI. V lost 6 bases to trimming and J lost 3 bases; unmatched junction nucleotides: 5. There are 15 residues in the CDR3. The CDR3 region has the DNA TGTGCCAGCAGACCCGGGACAGGGGTCAATCAGCCCCAGCATTTT. This gives the protein CASRPGTGVNQPQHF.

The CDR3 loop reads CASSSAGETSGGTYNEQFF. The CDR3 nucleotides are TGTGCCAGCAGTTCAGCGGGCGAAACTAGCGGGGGAACCTACAATGAGCAGTTCTTC. V and J are TRBV28 and TRBJ2-1; 11 bases align to TRBD2. The germline V gene encodes CDR1 MDHEN and CDR2 SYDVKM. The junction had 13 bases not matched to a gene; V was cut back by 4 bases and J by 2 bases. The CDR3 runs 19 residues.

This chain joins TRBV28 and TRBJ1-1; D is unresolved. The V end was cut by 4 bases, the J end by 6 bases, with 18 bases between. CDR1 and CDR2 (germline): MDHEN, SYDVKM. The CDR3 is 15 residues long. The CDR3 spells CASSSDGDVYPEAFF. Written as DNA, the CDR3 is TGTGCCAGCAGTTCAGACGGGGATGTTTATCCTGAAGCTTTCTTT.

A single count supports this clone. The V call is TRBV10-3, the J call TRBJ1-5; 11 positions match TRBD1. The germline gives CDR1 ENHRY, CDR2 SYGVKD. J was trimmed by 4 bases and V by 9 bases; bases with no gene match: 5. This CDR3 is 14 amino acids long. The CDR3 bases are TGTGCCATTTCCCGGGACAGGGGGAATCAGCCCCAGCATTTT. Its protein product is CAISRDRGNQPQHF.

The chain recombines TRBV19 with TRBJ1-1, with a weak D call TRBD1 (5 bases). CDR1 LNHDA and CDR2 SQIVND come from the germline V gene (reference sequence). Deletions cut 9 bases from V and 7 bases from J, with 18 bases between. The CDR3 covers 13 residues. The CDR3 loop is CARVSSDRFEAFF. DNA for the CDR3: TGTGCCAGGGTTTCTTCAGACAGATTTGAAGCTTTCTTT.

The chain carries TRBV4-1 and TRBJ1-1; no reliable D call. The V end lost 4 bases, the J end lost 4 bases, and 10 bases lay between the germline ends. Germline CDR1 reads MGHRA; CDR2 reads YSYEKL. The CDR3 consists of 13 residues. The CDR3 nucleotides read TGCGCCAGCAGCCGCGGAGAGGCCACTGAAGCTTTCTTT. It translates to CASSRGEATEAFF.

The J gene is TRBJ1-2, the V gene TRBV9, with a weak D call TRBD1 (6 bases). This CDR3 comprises 13 residues. Germline CDR1 SGDLS, CDR2 YYNGEE. Trimming took 4 bases from V and 2 from J, leaving 9 bases between them. CDR3 in DNA: TGTGCCAGCAGCATACAGGGAAACTATGGCTACACCTTC. Amino acid sequence: CASSIQGNYGYTF.

The rearrangement joins TRBV5-4 to TRBJ2-2; 8 bases match TRBD2. The CDR3 is 14 amino acids. The V and J ends lost 7 bases and 0 bases, in that order; junction bases with no gene match: 2. Germline CDR1 is SGHNT and CDR2 is YYREEE (reference sequence). CDR3 DNA: TGTGCCAGCGAGCGGGGGTCGAACACCGGGGAGCTGTTTTTT. Amino acid sequence: CASERGSNTGELFF.

The chain links TRBV11-2 to TRBJ2-5; D unclear. V shed 2 bases and J shed 1 base, with 11 bases lying between them. The CDR3 is 15 residues long. CDR1 and CDR2 from the germline V gene are SGHAT and FQNNGV. CDR3 protein: CASSLNVVPQETQYF. Written as DNA, the CDR3 is TGTGCCAGCAGCTTAAATGTCGTCCCCCAAGAGACCCAGTACTTC.

The V gene is TRBV6-5, the J gene TRBJ1-2; D call uncertain. Germline V lookup: CDR1 MNHEY, CDR2 SVGAGI. Trimming cost V 6 bases and J 2 bases, with 10 bases left between them. The CDR3 sequence is 13 residues long. CDR3 residues: CASRPYSNYGYTF. The CDR3 nucleotides read TGTGCCAGCAGACCCTACAGCAACTATGGCTACACCTTC.

The V call is TRBV7-3, the J call TRBJ2-1; 10 nucleotides agree with TRBD2. The CDR3 spans 16 residues. Germline V lookup: CDR1 SGHTA, CDR2 FQGTGA. V shed 5 bases, J shed 9 bases, and the junction held 13 bases outside the gene matches. The CDR3 region is CASSLLSASGSGEQFF. CDR3 DNA: TGTGCCAGCAGCCTCCTGAGTGCTAGCGGGAGCGGTGAGCAGTTCTTC.

The CDR3 DNA follows: TGTGCCAGCAGCCAAGACAGTCAGCCCCAGCATTTT. The encoded protein is CASSQDSQPQHF. The chain carries TRBV4-2 and TRBJ1-5; no definite D call. This CDR3 is 12 amino acids long. V was shortened by 0 bases and J by 6 bases, with 3 bases between the two germline ends. CDR1 LGHNA and CDR2 YNFKEQ come from the germline V gene.

This chain connects TRBV19 to TRBJ1-6; 7 bases map to TRBD1. The germline CDR1 and CDR2 sequences are LNHDA and SQIVND (reference sequence). The CDR3 spans 15 residues. Trimming at V came to 6 bases and at J to 8 bases, leaving 10 bases not matched to a gene. Here the CDR3 DNA reads TGTGCCAGTAGCGTCCTCGGGACAGTGTATTCACCCCTCCACTTT. Translating it yields CASSVLGTVYSPLHF.

The chain uses TRBV5-1 and TRBJ1-1, with D unclear. Trimming removed 2 bases from V and 0 bases from J, with 5 bases in between. The germline CDR1 and CDR2 sequences are SGHRS and YFSETQ. This CDR3 spans 13 amino acids. The CDR3 protein is CASSFEVNTEAFF. CDR3 in DNA: TGCGCCAGCAGCTTCGAGGTGAACACTGAAGCTTTCTTT.

The chain combines TRBV12-3 or TRBV12-4 with TRBJ1-1; D not resolved. Trimming took 5 bases from V and 3 from J, leaving 10 bases between them. The CDR3 loop spans 13 amino acids. The CDR3 here is CASSPSRDTEAFF. Here the CDR3 DNA reads TGTGCCAGCAGTCCTTCGCGGGACACTGAAGCTTTCTTT.

J is TRBJ1-1 and V is TRBV5-6; TRBD1 matches at 8 bases. CDR1 and CDR2 (germline): SGHDT, YYEEEE. Unmatched junction bases numbered 6, after V lost 2 bases and J lost 6 bases. This CDR3 is 14 amino acids long. This CDR3 reads CASSLGQGVAEAFF. The CDR3 nucleotides are TGTGCCAGCAGCTTAGGACAGGGAGTGGCTGAAGCTTTCTTT.

The J gene is TRBJ2-1, the V gene TRBV11-2, with D perhaps TRBD2 (6 bases). Germline V gives CDR1 SGHAT, CDR2 FQNNGV. This CDR3 region has 15 residues. Trimming took off 5 bases at V and 4 bases at J, with 15 bases between the two ends. Here the CDR3 reads CASSPWTTNYNEQFF. For the CDR3, the DNA is TGTGCCAGCAGCCCCTGGACTACAAATTACAATGAGCAGTTCTTC. The variable domain in full, completed from reference TRBV11-2 and TRBJ2-1, reads EAGVAQSPRYKIIEKRQSVAFWCNPISGHATLYWYQQILGQGPKLLIQFQNNGVVDDSQLPKDRFSAERLKGVDSTLKIQPAKLEDSAVYLCASSPWTTNYNEQFFGPGTRLTVL.

The count of this clone is one. The chain combines TRBV14 with TRBJ1-2; weak D call: TRBD1 (6 bases). Deletions cut 2 bases from V and 5 bases from J, with 15 bases between. The germline gives CDR1 SGHDN, CDR2 FVKESK. CDR3 length: 15 residues. This CDR3 reads CASSQQGHPGYGYTF. CDR3 bases: TGTGCCAGCAGCCAACAGGGGCACCCGGGATATGGCTACACCTTC.